Listed below are T cell receptor beta chains from one sample, sequenced in a study of blood T cell repertoires in COVID-19. Data came from immunoSEQ multiplex PCR; TCRdb stores just in-frame clones and leaves some out. The sample lists fewer than 200,000 clones, roughly four fifths occurring once. What was sequenced was peripheral blood. The receptor source for this set is a human donor in a cohort sampled during active COVID-19. Each CDR3 is given without its conserved first and last residue.

TRBV14	TRBJ1-1	ASRLGGGLNTEAF
TRBV4-1	TRBJ1-2	ASSQGSQGTYGYT
TRBV6-5	TRBJ1-4	ASRQQGATNEKLF
TRBV3-1/TRBV3-2	TRBJ2-1	ASSQDIPSGGHTYNEQF
TRBV7-6	TRBJ1-5	ASSSNPTGERCQPQH
TRBV5-1	TRBJ1-1	ASRAALNTEAF
TRBV7-3	TRBJ2-1	ASSLIRDRGRNEQF
TRBV29-1	TRBJ1-1	SVGQNDRVAEAF
TRBV9	TRBJ2-1	ASSSPPGAREQF
TRBV10-3	TRBJ1-2	AISDNRANYGYT
TRBV4-1	TRBJ2-3	ASSSDGHSTDTQY
TRBV2	TRBJ2-1	ASSEVPAGGHEQF
TRBV6-1	TRBJ1-2	ASSEVGQLLLYGYT
TRBV25-1	TRBJ1-1	ASGPRTGGNTEAF
TRBV20-1	TRBJ1-5	SASSGQTQH
TRBV10-3	TRBJ1-3	AIRGVAGNTIY
TRBV6-1	TRBJ2-1	ASSAYSGQGGNEQF
TRBV6-2/TRBV6-3	TRBJ1-1	ASSYSKTRTGGMNTEAF
TRBV5-1	TRBJ1-4	ASSPVSQATNEKLF
TRBV5-6	TRBJ1-4	ASSLGQRVPNEKLF
TRBV18	TRBJ2-7	ASSSFAQFYEQY
TRBV13	TRBJ2-3	ASTPTIRSTDTQY
TRBV6-6	TRBJ2-3	ASRQTGSDTQY
TRBV6-5	TRBJ1-4	ASNRQGTEKLF
TRBV21-1	TRBJ2-3	ASSPSGTGEDTQY